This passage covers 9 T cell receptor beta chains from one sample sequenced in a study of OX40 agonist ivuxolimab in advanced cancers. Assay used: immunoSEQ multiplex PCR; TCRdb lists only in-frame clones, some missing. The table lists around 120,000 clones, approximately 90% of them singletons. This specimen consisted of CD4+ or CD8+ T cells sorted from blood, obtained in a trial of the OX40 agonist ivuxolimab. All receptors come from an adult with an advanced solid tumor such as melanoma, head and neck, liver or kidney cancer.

In DNA, the CDR3 is TGTGCCAGCAGCTTAGGCCAGGGTCGATCTGGGGCCAACGTCCTGACTTTC. This sequence encodes CASSLGQGRSGANVLTF. This sequence joins TRBV7-9 and TRBJ2-6; D is perhaps TRBD1 (5 bases). Trimming stripped 1 base from V and 1 base from J, with 11 bases between. Germline assignment: CDR1 SEHNR and CDR2 FQNEAQ (reference sequence). This CDR3 has 17 amino acids.

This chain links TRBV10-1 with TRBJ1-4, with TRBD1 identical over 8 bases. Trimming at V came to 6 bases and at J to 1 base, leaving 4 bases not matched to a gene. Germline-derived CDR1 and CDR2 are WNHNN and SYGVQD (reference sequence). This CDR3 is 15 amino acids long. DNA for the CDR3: TGCGCCAGCAGCCCCGGGACAGGAACTAATGAAAAACTGTTTTTT. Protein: CASSPGTGTNEKLFF.

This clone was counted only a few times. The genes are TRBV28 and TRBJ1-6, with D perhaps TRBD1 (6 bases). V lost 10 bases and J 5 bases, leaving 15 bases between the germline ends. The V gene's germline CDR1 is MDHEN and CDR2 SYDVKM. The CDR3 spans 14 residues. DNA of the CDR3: TGTGCCACCCTCATGACAGGTGATAATTCACCCCTCCACTTT. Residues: CATLMTGDNSPLHF.

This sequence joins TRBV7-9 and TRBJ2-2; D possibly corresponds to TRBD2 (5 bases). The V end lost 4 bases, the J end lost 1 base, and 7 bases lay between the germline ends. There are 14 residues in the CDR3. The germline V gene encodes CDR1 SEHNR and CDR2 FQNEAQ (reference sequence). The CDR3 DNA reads TGTGCCAGCAGCTCCCGGGGGAACACCGGGGAGCTGTTTTTT. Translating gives CASSSRGNTGELFF. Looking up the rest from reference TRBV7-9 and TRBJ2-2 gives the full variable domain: DTGVSQNPRHKITKRGQNVTFRCDPISEHNRLYWYRQTLGQGPEFLTYFQNEAQLEKSRLLSDRFSAERPKGSFSTLEIQRTEQGDSAMYLCASSSRGNTGELFFGEGSRLTVL.

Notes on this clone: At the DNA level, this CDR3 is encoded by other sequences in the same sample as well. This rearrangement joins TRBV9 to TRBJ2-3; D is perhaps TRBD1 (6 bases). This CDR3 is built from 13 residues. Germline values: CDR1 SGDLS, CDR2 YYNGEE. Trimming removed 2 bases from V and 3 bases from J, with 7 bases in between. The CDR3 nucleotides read TGTGCCAGCAGCGTTCAGGGGACAGATACGCAGTATTTT. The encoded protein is CASSVQGTDTQYF.

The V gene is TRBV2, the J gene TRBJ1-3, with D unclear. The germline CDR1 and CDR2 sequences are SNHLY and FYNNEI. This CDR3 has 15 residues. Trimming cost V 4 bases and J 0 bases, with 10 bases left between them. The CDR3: CASSAARISGNTIYF. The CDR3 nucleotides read TGTGCCAGCAGTGCGGCAAGGATCTCTGGAAACACCATATATTTT.

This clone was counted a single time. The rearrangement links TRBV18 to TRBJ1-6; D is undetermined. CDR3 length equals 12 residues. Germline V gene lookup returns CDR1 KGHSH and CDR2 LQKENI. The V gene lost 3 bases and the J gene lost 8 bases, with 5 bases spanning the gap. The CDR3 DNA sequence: TGTGCCAGCTCACCGCCCCATTCACCCCTCCACTTT. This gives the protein CASSPPHSPLHF.

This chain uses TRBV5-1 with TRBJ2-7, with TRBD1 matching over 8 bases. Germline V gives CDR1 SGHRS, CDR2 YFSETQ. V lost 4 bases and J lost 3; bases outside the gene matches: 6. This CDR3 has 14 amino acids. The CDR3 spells CASSVPGQDYEQYF. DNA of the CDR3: TGCGCCAGCAGCGTACCGGGACAGGACTACGAGCAGTACTTC.

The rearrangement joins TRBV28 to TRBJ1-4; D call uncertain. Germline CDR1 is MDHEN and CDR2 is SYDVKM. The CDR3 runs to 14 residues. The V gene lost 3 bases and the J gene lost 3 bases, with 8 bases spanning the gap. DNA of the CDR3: TGTGCCAGCAGTTTGGAATCGGCTAATGAAAAACTGTTTTTT. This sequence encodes CASSLESANEKLFF.